The source of this TCR beta chain is a study of vaccination and CD4 T cells after COVID-19. For the study at large: Median time from COVID diagnosis to post-COVID sampling was 101 days (35 to 161).

This clonotype showed up just once. Its matching antigen is unknown. The germline V gene encodes CDR1 MNHEY and CDR2 SVGEGT. The CDR3 spans 13 residues. The V and J ends lost 0 bases and 4 bases respectively, with 7 bases between them. Cultured CD4+ T-cell DNA underwent Oncomine TCR Beta short-read sequencing. Researchers extracted genomic DNA from CD4+ T cells that had been cultured. Each CDR3 protein gets one entry after TCRdb re-called the PCR reads with MiXCR. The sample lists approximately 13,000 distinct CDR3 sequences, more than 75% occurring once. Treatment described: roughly 11-day PBMC culture with coronavirus spike peptide pools or control peptides (ViraFEST assay).

This clonotype was obtained from a human donor who had recovered from COVID-19. The sample taken for sequencing was CD4+ T cells from blood, cultured in vitro. The rearrangement uses TRBV6-2 or TRBV6-3 and TRBJ2-7; D may be TRBD2 (5 bases). The CDR3 region is CASSYSRTYEQYF. The CDR3 bases are TGTGCCAGCAGTTACTCGAGGACTTACGAGCAGTACTTC.